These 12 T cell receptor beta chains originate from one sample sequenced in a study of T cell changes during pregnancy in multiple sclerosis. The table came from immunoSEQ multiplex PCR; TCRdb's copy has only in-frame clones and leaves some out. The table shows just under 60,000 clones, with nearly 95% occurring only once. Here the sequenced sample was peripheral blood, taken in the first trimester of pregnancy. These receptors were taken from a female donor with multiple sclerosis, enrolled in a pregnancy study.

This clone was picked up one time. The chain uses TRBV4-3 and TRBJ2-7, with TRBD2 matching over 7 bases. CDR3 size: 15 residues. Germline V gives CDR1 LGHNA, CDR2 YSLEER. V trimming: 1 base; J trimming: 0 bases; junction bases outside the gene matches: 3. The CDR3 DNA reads TGCGCCAGCAGCCAAGGCAGGGAGGGCTCCTACGAGCAGTACTTC. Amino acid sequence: CASSQGREGSYEQYF.

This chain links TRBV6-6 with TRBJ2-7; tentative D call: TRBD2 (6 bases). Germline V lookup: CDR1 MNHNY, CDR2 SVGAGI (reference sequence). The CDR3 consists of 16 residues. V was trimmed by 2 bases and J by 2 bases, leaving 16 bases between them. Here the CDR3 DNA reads TGTGCCAGCAGTTACCCAACCCAGGGACTTGCCTACGAGCAGTACTTC. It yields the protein CASSYPTQGLAYEQYF.

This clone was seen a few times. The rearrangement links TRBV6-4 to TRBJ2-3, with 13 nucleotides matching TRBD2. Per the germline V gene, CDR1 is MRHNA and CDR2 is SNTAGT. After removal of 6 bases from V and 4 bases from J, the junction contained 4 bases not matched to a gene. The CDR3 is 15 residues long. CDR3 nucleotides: TGTGCCAGCAGGGCCACTAGCGGGGGGGCAGATACGCAGTATTTT. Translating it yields CASRATSGGADTQYF.

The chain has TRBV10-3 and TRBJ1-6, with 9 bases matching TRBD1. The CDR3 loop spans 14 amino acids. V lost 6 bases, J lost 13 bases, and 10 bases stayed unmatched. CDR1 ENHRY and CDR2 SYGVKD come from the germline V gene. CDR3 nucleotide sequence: TGTGCCATCAGGGGGACAGGGACGCTTTCGCCCCTCCACTTT. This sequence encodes CAIRGTGTLSPLHF.

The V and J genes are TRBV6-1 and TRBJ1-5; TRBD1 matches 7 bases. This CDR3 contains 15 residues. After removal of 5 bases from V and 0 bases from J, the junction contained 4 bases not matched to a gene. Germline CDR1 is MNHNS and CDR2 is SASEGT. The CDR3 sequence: CASSLTGTSNQPQHF. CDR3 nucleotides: TGTGCCAGCAGTCTGACAGGGACTAGCAATCAGCCCCAGCATTTT.

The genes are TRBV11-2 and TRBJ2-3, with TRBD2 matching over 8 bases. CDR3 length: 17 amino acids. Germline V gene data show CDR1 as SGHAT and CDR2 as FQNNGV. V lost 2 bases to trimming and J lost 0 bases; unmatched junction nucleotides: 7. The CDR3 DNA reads TGTGCCAGCAGCTTATATGGGAGCGGGGGAAGCACAGATACGCAGTATTTT. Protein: CASSLYGSGGSTDTQYF.

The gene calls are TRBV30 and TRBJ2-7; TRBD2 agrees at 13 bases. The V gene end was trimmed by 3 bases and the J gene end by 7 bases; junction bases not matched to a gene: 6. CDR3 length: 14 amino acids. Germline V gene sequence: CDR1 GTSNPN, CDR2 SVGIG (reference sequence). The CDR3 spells CAWRGLAGFAEQYF. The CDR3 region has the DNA TGTGCCTGGAGGGGACTAGCGGGGTTCGCAGAGCAGTACTTC.

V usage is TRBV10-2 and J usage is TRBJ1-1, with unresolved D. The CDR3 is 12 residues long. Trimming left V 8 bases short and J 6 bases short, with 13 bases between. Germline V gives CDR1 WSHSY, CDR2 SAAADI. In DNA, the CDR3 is TGCGCCAGCGGCTTTGGGGAGGCTGAAGCTTTCTTT. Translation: CASGFGEAEAFF.

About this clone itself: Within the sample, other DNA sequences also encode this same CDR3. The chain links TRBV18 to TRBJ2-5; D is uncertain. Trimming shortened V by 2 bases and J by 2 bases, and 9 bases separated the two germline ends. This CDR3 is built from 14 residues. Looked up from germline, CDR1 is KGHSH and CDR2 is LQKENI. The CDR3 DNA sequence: TGTGCCAGCTCACCAGCGACAAGACAAGAGACCCAGTACTTC. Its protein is CASSPATRQETQYF. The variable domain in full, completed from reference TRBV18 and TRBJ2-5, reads NAGVMQNPRHLVRRRGQEARLRCSPMKGHSHVYWYRQLPEEGLKFMVYLQKENIIDESGMPKERFSAEFPKEGPSILRIQQVVRGDSAAYFCASSPATRQETQYFGPGTRLLVL.

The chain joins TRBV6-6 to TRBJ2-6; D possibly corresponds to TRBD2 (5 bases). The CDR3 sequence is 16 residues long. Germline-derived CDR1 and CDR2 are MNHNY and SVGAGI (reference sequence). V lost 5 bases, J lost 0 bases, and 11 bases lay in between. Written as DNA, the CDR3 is TGTGCCAGCAGTCCCTCGACTAACTCTGGGGCCAACGTCCTGACTTTC. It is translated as CASSPSTNSGANVLTF.

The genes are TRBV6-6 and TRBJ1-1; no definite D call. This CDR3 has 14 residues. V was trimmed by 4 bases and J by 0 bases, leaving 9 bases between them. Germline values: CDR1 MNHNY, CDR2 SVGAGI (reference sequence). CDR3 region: CASSFGQVNTEAFF. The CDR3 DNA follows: TGTGCCAGCAGTTTCGGCCAGGTGAACACTGAAGCTTTCTTT.

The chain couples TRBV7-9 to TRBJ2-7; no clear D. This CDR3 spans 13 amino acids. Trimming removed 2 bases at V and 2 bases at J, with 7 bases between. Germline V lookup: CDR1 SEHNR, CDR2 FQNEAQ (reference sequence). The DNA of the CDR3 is TGTGCCAGCAGCTTATTAGCTACCTACGAGCAGTACTTC. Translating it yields CASSLLATYEQYF.